Listed here are 24 T cell receptor beta chains from one sample, sequenced in a study of CDR3 diversity in severe acne. TCRdb re-called the PCR reads through MiXCR, storing one row per CDR3 protein. This table holds about 98,000 distinct CDR3 sequences, roughly 51% found once. Sequencing input: blood. Receptors were obtained from a male donor with acne.

This clonotype appeared many times. V is TRBV2 and J is TRBJ2-2; D gene uncertain. The CDR3 is 15 amino acids. V shed 2 bases and J shed 1 base, with 8 bases lying between them. Germline V gene data show CDR1 as SNHLY and CDR2 as FYNNEI. This CDR3 is CASSEFSGNTGELFF. CDR3 coding DNA: TGTGCCAGCAGTGAATTTTCAGGGAACACCGGGGAGCTGTTTTTT.

The chain carries TRBV2 and TRBJ1-2; no clear D gene. CDR3 length equals 14 residues. Germline V gene lookup returns CDR1 SNHLY and CDR2 FYNNEI. Trimming removed 3 bases at V and 0 bases at J, with 8 bases between. CDR3 in amino acids: CASSERDPNYGYTF. DNA of the CDR3: TGTGCCAGCAGTGAGAGAGACCCTAACTATGGCTACACCTTC.

The chain recombines TRBV7-8 with TRBJ2-7; 14 nucleotides match TRBD2. Trimming removed 5 bases from V and 5 bases from J; junction bases left unmatched: 5. The CDR3 extends over 15 amino acids. CDR1 is SGHVS and CDR2 is FQNEAQ in the germline V gene. CDR3 loop: CASSRGLAGANEQYF. In DNA, the CDR3 is TGTGCCAGCAGCCGGGGACTAGCGGGAGCGAACGAGCAGTACTTC.

The rearrangement uses TRBV25-1 and TRBJ2-5; 8 bases agree with TRBD1. The J call may be in error: the DNA end matches TRBJ2-7 better. CDR3 length: 14 amino acids. Per the germline V gene, CDR1 is MGHDK and CDR2 is SYGVNS. The CDR3 spells CASSAHRGAYEQYF. The CDR3 DNA reads TGTGCCAGCAGTGCCCACAGGGGGGCCTACGAGCAGTACTTC.

The chain combines TRBV7-9 with TRBJ1-2, with D possibly TRBD1 on 5 matching bases. V was trimmed by 5 bases and J by 8 bases, leaving 30 bases between them. Germline CDR1 SEHNR, CDR2 FQNEAQ (reference sequence). CDR3 size: 18 residues. CDR3 DNA: TGTGCCAGCAGCCCCCGGGACGGAGCGAATCTCGAGCCTCGGGGCTACACCTTC. It yields the protein CASSPRDGANLEPRGYTF.

On this clonotype: The DNA is left out, because the CDR3 cannot be placed on it with certainty; the CDR3 is given as TCRdb lists it. The rearrangement links TRBV11-2 to TRBJ2-7; the D call of TRBD1 is as the table states it, not checked on the DNA. A total of 20 residues make up the CDR3, ends included. CDR1 is SGHAT, CDR2 FQNNGV, per germline. This CDR3 is CASSLPRQGEKLFFGSEQYF.

This clonotype was counted only a few times. Germline and junction disagree at one end, which may indicate a read error. This chain joins TRBV28 and TRBJ2-1; D remains unclear. CDR1 MDHEN and CDR2 SYDVKM come from the germline V gene. This CDR3 is 11 amino acids long. The CDR3 protein is CASRSLNKQFF. The DNA for the CDR3 is TGTGCCAGCAGGTCACTCAATAAGCAGTTCTTC.

The rearrangement joins TRBV7-9 to TRBJ2-5, with 10 bases that match TRBD1. J was trimmed by 9 bases and V by 1 base; bases with no gene match: 5. CDR3 length: 14 amino acids. Per germline, CDR1 SEHNR and CDR2 FQNEAQ (reference sequence). CDR3 protein: CASSLGGQGPSQYF. The DNA of the CDR3 is TGTGCCAGCAGCTTAGGGGGACAGGGGCCTTCCCAGTACTTC.

As for this clonotype: One junction end does not reproduce the germline sequence, and a read error may be involved. This sequence joins TRBV6-1 and TRBJ2-2, with D maybe TRBD2 (6 bases). Looked up from germline, CDR1 is MNHNS and CDR2 is SASEGT. CDR3 size: 14 residues. CDR3 in amino acids: CAGRYTSFSGGLFF. The CDR3 DNA reads TGTGCCGGCAGATATACTAGTTTCTCCGGGGGGCTGTTTTTT.

About this clonotype itself: This may stem from a read error, because a much larger clone lies one nucleotide away. J is TRBJ2-2 and V is TRBV2, with 7 bases fitting TRBD2. Losses at the gene ends were 1 base for V and 5 bases for J; bases not matched to a gene: 4. Germline V lookup: CDR1 SNHLY, CDR2 FYNNEI. CDR3 length equals 15 residues. CDR3 coding DNA: TGTGCCAGCAGTGAAGGAGCGGGGCTGACCGGGGAGCTGTTTTTT. Translation gives CASSEGAGLTGELFF.

By share, this clonotype ranks as medium-sized. This sequence joins TRBV11-1 and TRBJ2-7, with D perhaps being TRBD1 or TRBD2 (5 bases each). CDR1 and CDR2 (germline): SGHAT, FQDESV (reference sequence). V dropped 3 bases and J dropped 2 bases, with 11 bases sitting between them. The CDR3 spans 14 residues. The CDR3 is CASSFGTSAYEQYF. As DNA, the CDR3 is TGTGCCAGCAGCTTTGGGACCTCCGCCTACGAGCAGTACTTC.

This clonotype was counted a few times. The genes are TRBV7-2 and TRBJ2-1; TRBD1 is a possible D gene (6 bases). The CDR3 has 16 amino acids. The V gene lost 4 bases and the J gene lost 0 bases, with 13 bases spanning the gap. Germline V gives CDR1 SGHTA, CDR2 FQGNSA. CDR3 loop: CASSSPGDASYNEQFF. In DNA, the CDR3 is TGTGCCAGCAGCTCCCCAGGGGACGCCTCCTACAATGAGCAGTTCTTC.

This clonotype was detected many times. CDR3 nucleotide sequence: TGTGCCATCAGTGACTCCAGCGAGACCCAGTACTTC. This sequence encodes CAISDSSETQYF. This chain links TRBV10-3 with TRBJ2-5; D gene unclear. The CDR3 length is 12 residues. The V and J ends lost 3 bases and 5 bases respectively, with 7 bases between them. Germline V gives CDR1 ENHRY, CDR2 SYGVKD.

This chain uses TRBV7-8 with TRBJ2-5; 8 bases fit TRBD1. Germline assignment: CDR1 SGHVS and CDR2 FQNEAQ. The CDR3 has 15 amino acids. Losses at the gene ends were 0 bases for V and 1 base for J; bases not matched to a gene: 1. Here the CDR3 reads CASSLAGTGQETQYF. CDR3 DNA sequence: TGTGCCAGCAGCTTAGCAGGGACAGGCCAAGAGACCCAGTACTTC.

This clonotype was observed a single time. Its ends do not fully match the called genes, so a read error is possible. The V call is TRBV4-3, the J call TRBJ2-6; the D gene is possibly TRBD2 (7 bases). Germline values: CDR1 LGHNA, CDR2 YSLEER. The length of the CDR3 is 16 residues. CDR3 nucleotide sequence: TGCGCCAGCAGCCAGGGGGGGGGCTCTGGGGCCAACGTCCTGATTTTC. Protein: CASSQGGGSGANVLIF.

Worth noting for this clonotype: One base away lies a much larger clone, so this may be a sequencing read error. The J gene is TRBJ1-5, the V gene TRBV10-2, with TRBD1 identical over 8 bases. Germline V CDR1 and CDR2: WSHSY, SAAADI. This CDR3 has 15 residues. The CDR3 DNA reads TGCGCCAGCAGTTCCGACAGGGGTGGAAATCAGCCCCAGCCTTTT. Amino acid sequence: CASSSDRGGNQPQPF.

On this clonotype itself: This may come from a read error, since a much larger clone is one base off. The chain carries TRBV2 and TRBJ1-5; the D is unclear. This CDR3 is 12 amino acids long. CDR1 is SNHLY and CDR2 is FYNNEI in the germline V gene. The CDR3 DNA reads as TGTGCCAGCAGTGAAACCAATCAGCCCCAGCGTTTT. Amino acid sequence: CASSETNQPQRF.

This clonotype was found many times. This chain links TRBV12-3 or TRBV12-4 with TRBJ2-1; possibly TRBD1 for D (6 bases). The CDR3 length is 14 residues. V was clipped by 5 bases and J by 3 bases, with 11 bases between them. CDR3 sequence: CASSPDRFYNEQFF. For the CDR3, the DNA is TGTGCCAGCAGTCCTGACAGGTTCTACAATGAGCAGTTCTTC.

This clonotype was seen a few times. The chain is built from TRBV7-3 and TRBJ1-2; 12 bases map to TRBD1. The CDR3 has 16 residues. Per germline, CDR1 SGHTA and CDR2 FQGTGA. J was trimmed by 4 bases and V by 9 bases; bases with no gene match: 12. The CDR3 DNA reads as TGTGCCAGGCCATTCACTGGGACAGGGGGCGGCTATGGCTACACCTTC. Translated, it gives CARPFTGTGGGYGYTF.

Of note for this clonotype: A much larger clonotype is one base distant, so this may be a read error. The gene calls are TRBV7-2 and TRBJ2-7; D gene unclear. The CDR3 loop spans 12 amino acids. Germline CDR1 is SGHTA and CDR2 is FQGNSA. V was trimmed by 5 bases and J by 0 bases, leaving 5 bases between them. As DNA, the CDR3 is TGTGCCAGCAGCCCTAGCTCCTACGAGCAGTACTTC. It codes for CASSPSSYEQYF.

The V gene is TRBV10-2, the J gene TRBJ2-7; 10 nucleotides align to TRBD1. The V and J ends lost 6 bases and 3 bases, in that order; junction bases with no gene match: 8. The V gene's germline CDR1 is WSHSY and CDR2 SAAADI. The CDR3 consists of 15 residues. CDR3 in amino acids: CASSYGQGVNYEQYF. The CDR3 region has the DNA TGCGCCAGCAGCTACGGACAGGGGGTCAACTACGAGCAGTACTTC.

V usage is TRBV20-1 and J usage is TRBJ2-3; D remains ambiguous. Trimming pared 6 bases from V and 0 bases from J, leaving 7 bases between. Germline CDR1 reads DFQATT; CDR2 reads SNEGSKA (reference sequence). This CDR3 comprises 12 residues. The CDR3 DNA follows: TGCAGTGCCCGTCCTAGCACAGATACGCAGTATTTT. The encoded protein is CSARPSTDTQYF.

As to this clonotype: An end of the junction does not agree with germline; a read error may underlie this. The chain employs TRBV13 and TRBJ2-7; D ambiguous. Looked up from germline, CDR1 is PRHDT and CDR2 is FYEKMQ (reference sequence). The CDR3 is 13 amino acids. The DNA for the CDR3 is TGTGCCAGCAGCCTACTGGGCCCCTACGATCAGTACTTC. Its translation: CASSLLGPYDQYF.

This clonotype showed up just a few times. A read error may be the cause here, since a much bigger clone is one base away. The CDR3 spells CSSTGGNTGELSF. The CDR3 DNA reads TGCAGCTCGACAGGGGGCAACACCGGGGAGCTGTCTTTT. The V gene is TRBV29-1, the J gene TRBJ2-2, with 10 bases that match TRBD1. The CDR3 consists of 13 residues. Germline CDR1 SQVTM, CDR2 ANQGSEA.